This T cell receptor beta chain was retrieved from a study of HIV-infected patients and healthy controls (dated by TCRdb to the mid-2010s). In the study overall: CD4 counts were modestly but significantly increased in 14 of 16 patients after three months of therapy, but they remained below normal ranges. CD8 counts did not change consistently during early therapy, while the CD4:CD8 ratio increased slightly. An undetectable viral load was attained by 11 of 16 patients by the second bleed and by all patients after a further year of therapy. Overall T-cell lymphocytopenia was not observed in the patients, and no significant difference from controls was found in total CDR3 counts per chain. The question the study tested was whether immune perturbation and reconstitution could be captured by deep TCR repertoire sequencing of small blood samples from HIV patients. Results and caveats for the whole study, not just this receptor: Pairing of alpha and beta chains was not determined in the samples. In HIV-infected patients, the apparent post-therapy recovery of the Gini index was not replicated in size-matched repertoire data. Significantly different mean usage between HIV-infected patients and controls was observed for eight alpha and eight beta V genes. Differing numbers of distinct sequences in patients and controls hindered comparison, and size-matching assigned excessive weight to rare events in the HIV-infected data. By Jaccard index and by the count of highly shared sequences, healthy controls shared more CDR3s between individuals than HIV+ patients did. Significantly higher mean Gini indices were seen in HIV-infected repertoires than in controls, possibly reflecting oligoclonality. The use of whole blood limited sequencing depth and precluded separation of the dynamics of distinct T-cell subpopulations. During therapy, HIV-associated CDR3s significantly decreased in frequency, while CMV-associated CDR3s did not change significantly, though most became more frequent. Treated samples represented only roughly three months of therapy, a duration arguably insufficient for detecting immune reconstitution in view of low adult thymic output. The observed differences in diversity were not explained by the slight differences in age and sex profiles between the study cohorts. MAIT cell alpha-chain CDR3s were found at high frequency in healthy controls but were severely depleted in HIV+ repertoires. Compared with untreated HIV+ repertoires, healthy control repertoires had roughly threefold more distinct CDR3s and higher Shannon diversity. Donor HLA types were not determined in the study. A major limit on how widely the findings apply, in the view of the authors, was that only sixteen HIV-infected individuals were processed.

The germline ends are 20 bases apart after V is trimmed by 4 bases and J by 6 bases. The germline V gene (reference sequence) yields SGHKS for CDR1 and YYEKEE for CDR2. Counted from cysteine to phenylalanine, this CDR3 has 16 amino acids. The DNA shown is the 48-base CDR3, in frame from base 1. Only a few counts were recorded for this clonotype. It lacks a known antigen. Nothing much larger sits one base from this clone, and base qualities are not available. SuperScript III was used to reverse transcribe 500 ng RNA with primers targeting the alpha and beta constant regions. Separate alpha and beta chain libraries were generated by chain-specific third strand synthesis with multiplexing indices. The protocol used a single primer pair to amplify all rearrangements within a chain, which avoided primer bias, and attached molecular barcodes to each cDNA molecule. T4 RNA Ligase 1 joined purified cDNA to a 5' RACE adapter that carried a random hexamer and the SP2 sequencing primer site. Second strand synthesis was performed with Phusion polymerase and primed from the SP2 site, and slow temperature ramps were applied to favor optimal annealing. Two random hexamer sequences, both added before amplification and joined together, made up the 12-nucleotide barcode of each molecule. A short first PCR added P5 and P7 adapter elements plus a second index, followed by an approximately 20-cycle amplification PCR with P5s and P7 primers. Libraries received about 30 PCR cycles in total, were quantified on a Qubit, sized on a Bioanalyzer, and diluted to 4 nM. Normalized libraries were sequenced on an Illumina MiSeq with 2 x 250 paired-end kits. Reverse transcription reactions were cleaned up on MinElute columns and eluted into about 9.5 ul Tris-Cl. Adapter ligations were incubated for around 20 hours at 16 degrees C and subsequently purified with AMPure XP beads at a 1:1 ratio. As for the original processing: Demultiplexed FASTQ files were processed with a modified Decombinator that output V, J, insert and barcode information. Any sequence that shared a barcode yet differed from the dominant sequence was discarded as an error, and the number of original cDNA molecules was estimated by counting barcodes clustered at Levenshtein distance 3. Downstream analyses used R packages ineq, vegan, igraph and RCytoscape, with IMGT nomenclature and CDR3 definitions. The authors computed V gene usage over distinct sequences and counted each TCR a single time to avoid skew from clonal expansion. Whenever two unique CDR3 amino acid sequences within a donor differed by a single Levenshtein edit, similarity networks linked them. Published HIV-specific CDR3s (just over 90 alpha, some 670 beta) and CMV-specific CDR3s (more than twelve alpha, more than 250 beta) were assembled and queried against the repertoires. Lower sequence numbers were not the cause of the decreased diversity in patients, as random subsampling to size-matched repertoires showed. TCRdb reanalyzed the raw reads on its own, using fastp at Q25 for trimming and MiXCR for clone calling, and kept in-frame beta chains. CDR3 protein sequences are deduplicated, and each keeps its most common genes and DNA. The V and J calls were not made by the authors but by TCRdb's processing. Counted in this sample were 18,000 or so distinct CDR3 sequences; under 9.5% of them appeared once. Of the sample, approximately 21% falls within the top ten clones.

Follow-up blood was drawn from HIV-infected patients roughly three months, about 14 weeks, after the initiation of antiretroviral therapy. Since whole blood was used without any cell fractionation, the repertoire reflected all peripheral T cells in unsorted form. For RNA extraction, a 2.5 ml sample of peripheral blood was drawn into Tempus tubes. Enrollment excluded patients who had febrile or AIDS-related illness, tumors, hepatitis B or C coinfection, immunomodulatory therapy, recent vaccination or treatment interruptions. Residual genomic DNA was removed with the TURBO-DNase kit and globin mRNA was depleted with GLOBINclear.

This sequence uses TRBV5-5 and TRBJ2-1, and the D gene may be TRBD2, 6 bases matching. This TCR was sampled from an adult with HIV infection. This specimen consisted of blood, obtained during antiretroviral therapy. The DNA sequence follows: TGTGCCAGCAGCCACCCTCCCGGGACTTTACTCAATGAGCAGTTCTTC. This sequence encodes CASSHPPGTLLNEQFF.